The 9 T cell receptor beta chains presented below share a single source sample, sequenced in a study of Ad26.COV2.S vaccination and SARS-CoV-2 variants. The protocol was immunoSEQ multiplex PCR, while the TCRdb copy is restricted to in-frame clones and leaves out a portion. The sample includes approximately 90,000 clones, approximately 81% of them seen just once. Source: peripheral blood, taken after recovery from COVID-19. The origin of the receptors is a human donor who had recovered from COVID-19.

This clone was picked up one time. The rearrangement uses TRBV13 and TRBJ2-1, with D perhaps given as TRBD1 or TRBD2 (8 bases each). CDR1 is PRHDT and CDR2 is FYEKMQ in the germline V gene (reference sequence). Trimming left V 4 bases short and J 8 bases short, with 33 bases between. The CDR3 length is 20 residues. CDR3 DNA: TGTGCCAGCAGCTCATCAGGGGGCGCGCCCGGACTAGCCCAAGCCCATGAGCAGTTCTTC. Translating gives CASSSSGGAPGLAQAHEQFF.

J is TRBJ1-2 and V is TRBV9; D is unresolved. Per the germline V gene, CDR1 is SGDLS and CDR2 is YYNGEE. This CDR3 is 12 amino acids long. Trimming removed 3 bases from V and 7 bases from J, with 10 bases in between. This CDR3 is CASSDRVGGYTF. The CDR3 region has the DNA TGTGCCAGCAGCGATAGGGTAGGTGGCTACACCTTC.

This sequence joins TRBV6-2 or TRBV6-3 and TRBJ2-7; no firm D call. V was pared by 2 bases and J by 3 bases, with 8 bases between. Germline CDR1 and CDR2: MNHEY and SVGEGT. The CDR3 spans 13 residues. CDR3 nucleotides: TGTGCCAGCAGTTACGCTTTACTCTACGAGCAGTACTTC. Its protein product is CASSYALLYEQYF.

The V call is TRBV18, the J call TRBJ1-2; D possibly corresponds to TRBD1 (5 bases). With 4 bases removed from V and 8 bases from J, the gap between germline ends came to 17 bases. The germline CDR1 and CDR2 sequences are KGHSH and LQKENI. CDR3 length equals 14 residues. CDR3 region: CASSLGGMGQGYTF. For the CDR3, the DNA is TGTGCCAGCTCACTCGGAGGCATGGGGCAGGGCTACACCTTC.

The chain recombines TRBV28 with TRBJ1-5, with TRBD1 identical over 7 bases. There are 14 residues in the CDR3. CDR1 is MDHEN and CDR2 is SYDVKM in the germline V gene. The junction had 6 bases not matched to a gene; V was cut back by 3 bases and J by 7 bases. DNA for the CDR3: TGTGCCAGCAGTTTGGGGCAGGGGGTCCAGCCCCAGCATTTT. Its protein product is CASSLGQGVQPQHF.

The J gene is TRBJ2-1, the V gene TRBV5-3; 13 nucleotides line up with TRBD2. TRBV5-3 belongs to the ORF category, with a function that is uncertain. Trimming removed 0 bases from V and 9 bases from J; junction bases left unmatched: 6. This CDR3 comprises 16 residues. The CDR3 DNA reads as TGTGCCAGAAGCTTGGGAGGACTAGCGGGAGCAAGTGAGCAGTTCTTC. Translating it yields CARSLGGLAGASEQFF.

The gene calls are TRBV5-1 and TRBJ2-7; TRBD2 is a possible D gene (6 bases). The V and J ends lost 0 bases and 5 bases respectively, with 15 bases between them. The CDR3 covers 15 residues. The germline V gene has CDR1 SGHRS and CDR2 YFSETQ. CDR3 bases: TGCGCCAGCAGCTTGGCCCGACTAGTGTTGGACGAGCAGTACTTC. This gives the protein CASSLARLVLDEQYF.

V gene TRBV3-1 (or the pseudogene TRBV3-2) combines with J gene TRBJ2-3; 10 bases are a match to TRBD2. The germline CDR1 and CDR2 sequences are LGHDT and YNNKEL (reference sequence). V shed 3 bases, J shed 4 bases, and the junction held 7 bases outside the gene matches. The CDR3 sequence is 16 residues long. CDR3 sequence: CASSQDLAGVSDTQYF. DNA of the CDR3: TGTGCCAGCAGCCAGGACCTAGCGGGAGTTTCAGATACGCAGTATTTT.

This clone was seen just once. The chain employs TRBV4-3 and TRBJ2-3; TRBD1 is a possible D gene (5 bases). This CDR3 spans 16 amino acids. Per germline, CDR1 LGHNA and CDR2 YSLEER. V gave up 0 bases and J gave up 4 bases, with 14 bases separating them. The CDR3 DNA reads TGCGCCAGCAGCCAAGATAGCTCCAGGGCATCAGATACGCAGTATTTT. Protein: CASSQDSSRASDTQYF.